A single sample is the source of the 14 T cell receptor beta chains below, sequenced in a study of blood T cell repertoires in COVID-19. Sequencing was performed with immunoSEQ multiplex PCR; in TCRdb, only in-frame clones are kept and a portion is missing. This sample has 200,000 or so clones; about 89% occur once, and the top ten carry about 6%. The sample comprised peripheral blood. Every receptor here comes from a man aged 55 to 70 who had recovered from COVID-19.

CDR3 nucleotides: TGTGCCAGCGTTAAAGGACAGGGCTCCTACGAGCAGTACTTC. It codes for CASVKGQGSYEQYF. The chain is built from TRBV28 and TRBJ2-7; TRBD1 matches at 8 bases. V lost 8 bases, J lost 0 bases, and 6 bases stayed unmatched. CDR1 is MDHEN and CDR2 is SYDVKM in the germline V gene. The CDR3 loop spans 14 amino acids.

The chain joins TRBV18 to TRBJ2-1; 13 bases agree with TRBD2. V was pared by 2 bases and J by 6 bases, with 4 bases of the junction left unmatched. The germline V gene encodes CDR1 KGHSH and CDR2 LQKENI. CDR3 length: 16 amino acids. CDR3 residues: CASSPSLAGGLNEQFF. CDR3 nucleotides: TGTGCCAGCTCACCATCACTAGCGGGAGGGCTCAATGAGCAGTTCTTC.

The chain combines TRBV7-2 with TRBJ2-7; 10 bases agree with TRBD2. With V trimmed by 5 bases and J by 3 bases, 19 bases remained unmatched. Per the germline V gene, CDR1 is SGHTA and CDR2 is FQGNSA. CDR3 size: 19 residues. CDR3 in amino acids: CASSPRTSGRAPQIYEQYF. DNA of the CDR3: TGTGCCAGCAGCCCCCGGACTAGCGGTCGTGCACCGCAGATCTACGAGCAGTACTTC.

The rearrangement uses TRBV7-3 and TRBJ1-5, with D uncertain. The CDR3 has 13 residues. Trimming removed 5 bases from V and 6 bases from J, with 11 bases in between. Germline assignment: CDR1 SGHTA and CDR2 FQGTGA. CDR3 sequence (DNA): TGTGCCAGCAGCCCCACTTCCGGTCAGCCCCAGCATTTT. It yields the protein CASSPTSGQPQHF.

The chain carries TRBV18 and TRBJ1-1; D is ambiguous. The CDR3 extends over 13 amino acids. V lost 2 bases to trimming and J lost 3 bases, with 7 bases between them. The germline CDR1 and CDR2 sequences are KGHSH and LQKENI. This CDR3 is CASSPKDYTEAFF. The DNA for the CDR3 is TGTGCCAGCTCACCAAAGGACTACACTGAAGCTTTCTTT.

The genes are TRBV4-3 and TRBJ2-1, with 7 bases aligning to TRBD2. Germline CDR1 and CDR2: LGHNA and YSLEER. This CDR3 comprises 16 residues. The J segment lost 7 bases and the V segment lost 1 base, leaving 10 bases of the junction unmatched. CDR3 protein: CASSQGSAGELNEQFF. DNA for the CDR3: TGCGCCAGCAGCCAAGGGTCGGCGGGAGAACTTAATGAGCAGTTCTTC.

This clone was counted only a few times. The chain carries TRBV25-1 and TRBJ1-2; TRBD1 matches 8 bases. The germline V gene encodes CDR1 MGHDK and CDR2 SYGVNS. The CDR3 loop spans 14 amino acids. Unmatched junction bases numbered 8, after V lost 2 bases and J lost 9 bases. CDR3 coding DNA: TGTGCCAGCAGTGAAGGACAGGGAGGTTCCCGCTACACCTTC. This translates into CASSEGQGGSRYTF.

This sequence joins TRBV20-1 and TRBJ2-7, with 7 nucleotides matching TRBD1. The CDR3 length is 11 residues. V shed 3 bases and J 6 bases; nucleotides not matched to a gene: 2. Germline assignment: CDR1 DFQATT and CDR2 SNEGSKA (reference sequence). This chain's CDR3 is CSASKGAEQYF. CDR3 sequence (DNA): TGCAGTGCTAGCAAGGGGGCCGAGCAGTACTTC.

This chain links TRBV7-2 with TRBJ2-7, with D perhaps matching TRBD2 (6 bases). V was clipped by 3 bases and J by 5 bases, with 14 bases between them. Germline assignment: CDR1 SGHTA and CDR2 FQGNSA. This CDR3 has 14 amino acids. The CDR3: CASSFSGEANEQYF. The CDR3 coding sequence is TGTGCCAGCAGCTTCTCCGGGGAGGCCAACGAGCAGTACTTC. The full variable domain, its missing parts supplied by reference TRBV7-2 and TRBJ2-7, is GAGVSQSPSNKVTEKGKDVELRCDPISGHTALYWYRQSLGQGLEFLIYFQGNSAPDKSGLPSDRFSAERTGGSVSTLTIQRTQQEDSAVYLCASSFSGEANEQYFGPGTRLTVT.

The V and J genes are TRBV10-3 and TRBJ1-1, with 9 positions matching TRBD1. CDR1 and CDR2 from the germline V gene are ENHRY and SYGVKD. V was pared by 11 bases and J by 5 bases, with 18 bases of the junction left unmatched. The CDR3 has 16 amino acids. CDR3 sequence (DNA): TGTGCCGCCACGTATACCGGGACAGGGAAGCAGACTGAAGCTTTCTTT. Translation gives CAATYTGTGKQTEAFF.

This clone was counted only a few times. The chain has TRBV4-1 and TRBJ1-6; TRBD1 is a possible D gene (6 bases). This CDR3 comprises 16 residues. CDR1 and CDR2 (germline): MGHRA, YSYEKL. The V and J ends lost 0 bases and 7 bases respectively, with 13 bases between them. DNA for the CDR3: TGCGCCAGCAGCCAAGATCGGGGGGCGCAGAATTCACCCCTCCACTTT. It yields the protein CASSQDRGAQNSPLHF.

The chain has TRBV7-9 and TRBJ2-7; tentative D call: TRBD1 (7 bases). V lost 5 bases and J 4 bases, leaving 12 bases between the germline ends. In germline, CDR1 is SEHNR, CDR2 FQNEAQ (reference sequence). The CDR3 spans 13 residues. CDR3: CASSVAGGYEQYF. CDR3 nucleotide sequence: TGTGCCAGCAGCGTGGCAGGGGGGTACGAGCAGTACTTC.

V gene TRBV6-6 combines with J gene TRBJ2-2, with TRBD1 matching 7 bases. J gave up 4 bases and V 2 bases, and 4 bases lay outside the gene matches. There are 15 residues in the CDR3. Looked up from germline, CDR1 is MNHNY and CDR2 is SVGAGI (reference sequence). CDR3 amino acids: CASSYAPGGTGELFF. The CDR3 DNA reads as TGTGCCAGCAGTTACGCGCCAGGGGGCACCGGGGAGCTGTTTTTT.

This clone has more than one count but fewer than ten. The V gene is TRBV6-2 or TRBV6-3, the J gene TRBJ1-2; TRBD1 agrees at 7 bases. Germline loops: CDR1 MNHEY, CDR2 SVGEGT. The CDR3 is 14 residues long. V shed 4 bases and J 8 bases; nucleotides not matched to a gene: 10. The CDR3 protein is CASSSPTGVRGYTF. The CDR3 bases are TGTGCCAGCAGTTCCCCTACAGGGGTTCGAGGCTACACCTTC.